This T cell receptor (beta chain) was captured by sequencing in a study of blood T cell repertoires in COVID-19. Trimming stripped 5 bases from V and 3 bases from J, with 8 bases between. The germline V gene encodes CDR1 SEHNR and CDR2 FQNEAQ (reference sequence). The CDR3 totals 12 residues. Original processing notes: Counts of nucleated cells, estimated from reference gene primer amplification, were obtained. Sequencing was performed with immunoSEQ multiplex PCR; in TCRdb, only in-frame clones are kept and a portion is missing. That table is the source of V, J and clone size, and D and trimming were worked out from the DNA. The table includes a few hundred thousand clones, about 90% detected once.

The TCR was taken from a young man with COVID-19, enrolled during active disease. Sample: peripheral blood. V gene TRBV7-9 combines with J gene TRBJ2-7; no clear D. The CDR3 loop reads CASSRGVYEQYF. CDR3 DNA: TGTGCCAGCAGCCGCGGAGTCTACGAGCAGTACTTC. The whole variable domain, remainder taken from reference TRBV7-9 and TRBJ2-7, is DTGVSQNPRHKITKRGQNVTFRCDPISEHNRLYWYRQTLGQGPEFLTYFQNEAQLEKSRLLSDRFSAERPKGSFSTLEIQRTEQGDSAMYLCASSRGVYEQYFGPGTRLTVT.